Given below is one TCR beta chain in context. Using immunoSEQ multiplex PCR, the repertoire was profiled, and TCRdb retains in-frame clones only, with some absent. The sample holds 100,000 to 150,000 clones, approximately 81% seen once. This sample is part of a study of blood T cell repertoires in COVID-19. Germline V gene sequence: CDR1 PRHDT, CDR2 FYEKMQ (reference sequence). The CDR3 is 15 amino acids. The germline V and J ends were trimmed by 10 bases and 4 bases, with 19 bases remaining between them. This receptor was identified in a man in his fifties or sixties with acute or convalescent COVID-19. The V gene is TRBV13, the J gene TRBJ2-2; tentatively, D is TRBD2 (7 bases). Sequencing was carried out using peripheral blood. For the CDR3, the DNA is TGTGCCACCGCGAGACGGGGGGCTTCCACCGGGGAGCTGTTTTTT. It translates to CATARRGASTGELFF.